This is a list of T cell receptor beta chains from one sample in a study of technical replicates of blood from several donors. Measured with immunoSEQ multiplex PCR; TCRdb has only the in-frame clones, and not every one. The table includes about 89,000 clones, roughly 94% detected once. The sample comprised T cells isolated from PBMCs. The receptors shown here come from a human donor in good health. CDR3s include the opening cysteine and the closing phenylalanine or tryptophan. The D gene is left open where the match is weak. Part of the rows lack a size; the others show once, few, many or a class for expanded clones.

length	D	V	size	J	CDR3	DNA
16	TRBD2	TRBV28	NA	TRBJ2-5	CASSLGLAGVWETQYF	TGTGCCAGCAGTTTAGGACTAGCGGGGGTGTGGGAGACCCAGTACTTC
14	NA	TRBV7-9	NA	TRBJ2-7	CASSLGSMAHEQYF	TGTGCCAGCAGCTTAGGGTCGATGGCCCACGAGCAGTACTTC
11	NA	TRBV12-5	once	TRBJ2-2	CASGFIGELFF	TGTGCTAGTGGTTTCATCGGGGAGCTGTTTTTT
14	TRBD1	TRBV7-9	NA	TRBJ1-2	CASSLVQGADGYTF	TGTGCCAGCAGCTTAGTTCAGGGGGCAGATGGCTACACCTTC
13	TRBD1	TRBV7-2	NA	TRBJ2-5	CASSFGQGETQYF	TGTGCCAGCAGCTTTGGACAGGGGGAGACCCAGTACTTC
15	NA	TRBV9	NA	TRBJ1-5	CASSVGQGSNQPQHF	TGTGCCAGCAGCGTAGGGCAGGGAAGCAATCAGCCCCAGCATTTT
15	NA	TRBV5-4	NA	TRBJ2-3	CASSFMVAGTDTQYF	TGTGCCAGCAGCTTCATGGTAGCGGGCACAGATACGCAGTATTTT
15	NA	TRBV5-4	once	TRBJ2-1	CASSSTGTYNNEQFF	TGTGCCAGCAGCTCAACCGGGACTTATAACAATGAGCAGTTCTTC
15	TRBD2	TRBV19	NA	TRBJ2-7	CASSHTSGGAYEQYF	TGTGCCAGTAGTCATACTAGCGGGGGGGCCTACGAGCAGTACTTC
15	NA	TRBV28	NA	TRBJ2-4	CASSPLDFGKNIQYF	TGTGCCAGCAGTCCCTTAGACTTTGGCAAAAACATTCAGTACTTC
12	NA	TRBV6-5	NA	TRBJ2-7	CASRSTDHEQYF	TGTGCCAGCAGGAGTACAGATCACGAGCAGTACTTC
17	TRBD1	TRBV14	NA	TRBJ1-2	CASSRLFRRTGNYGYTF	TGTGCCAGCAGTCGACTTTTTAGAAGGACAGGGAACTATGGCTACACCTTC
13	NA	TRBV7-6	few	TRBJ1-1	CASSLDTNTEAFF	TGTGCCAGCAGCTTGGACACAAACACTGAAGCTTTCTTT
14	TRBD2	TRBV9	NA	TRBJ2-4	CASSSRLAGTIQYF	TGTGCCAGCAGCTCCCGACTAGCGGGGACCATTCAGTACTTC
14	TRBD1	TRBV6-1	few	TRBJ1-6	CASFRTGSNSPLHF	TGTGCCAGCTTTCGGACAGGGTCAAATTCACCCCTCCACTTT